Sequencing of this TCR beta chain was carried out in a study of cytomegalovirus exposure and HLA in healthy donors. Study in general: Within the Caucasian-associated ancestry cluster were under 85% of the approximately 390 genotyped donors.

CDR1 and CDR2 from the germline V gene are SGHRS and YFSETQ. V was pared by 7 bases and J by 3 bases, with 22 bases between. CDR3 length: 16 residues. Broader study findings: Later analysis demonstrated an association between a missense DCLRE1C variant and TCR beta V- and J-gene trimming. HLA alleles showed associations with around 15,000 TCR beta sequences in a later analysis, at a 0.05 false discovery rate. Altogether, 160 or so TCR beta chains were recorded as cytomegalovirus-associated.

PCR primers comprised 60 Vbeta and 13 Jbeta primers. Here immunoSEQ multiplex PCR was the method, and the copy in TCRdb shows in-frame clones only, minus some. The sample consists of about 180,000 clones, over 75% of them appearing once. As for this clone: Its antigen is not identified.

The sequence was obtained from a young woman in good health and CMV-seronegative. This rearrangement joins TRBV5-1 to TRBJ1-1; the D gene is possibly TRBD1 (5 bases). Input material: PBMCs. The CDR3, as DNA: TGCGCCAGCTTTCCCGGGTCGGGGGTGTTGGACACTGAAGCTTTCTTT. Translation: CASFPGSGVLDTEAFF.